This is a list of T cell receptor beta chains from one sample in a study of cytomegalovirus exposure and HLA in healthy donors. TCRdb's copy holds only in-frame clones and misses some; the assay was immunoSEQ multiplex PCR. The data contain 200,000 or so clones, 65% to 85% of them singletons. The material sequenced was PBMCs. The receptors were sampled from a woman in her 30s in good health and CMV-seropositive. CDR3s include the opening cysteine and the closing phenylalanine or tryptophan.

v_gene: TRBV18
j_gene: TRBJ1-2
CDR3aa: CASSPQESKGGYTF

v_gene: TRBV25-1
j_gene: TRBJ2-1
CDR3aa: CASSSLVSDEQFF

v_gene: TRBV28
j_gene: TRBJ2-1
CDR3aa: CASSLGGSSYNEQFF

v_gene: TRBV27
j_gene: TRBJ1-3
CDR3aa: CASSLGGNIRQGANTIYF

v_gene: TRBV6-5
j_gene: TRBJ1-2
CDR3aa: CASSQRGDGYTF

v_gene: TRBV5-1
j_gene: TRBJ1-4
CDR3aa: CASSLGDRENEKLFF

v_gene: TRBV5-6
j_gene: TRBJ1-4
CDR3aa: CASSWRFTNEKLFF

v_gene: TRBV18
j_gene: TRBJ1-5
CDR3aa: CASSPRPEEPQHF

v_gene: TRBV27
j_gene: TRBJ1-2
CDR3aa: CASRLSGGVTPFYGYTF

v_gene: TRBV27
j_gene: TRBJ2-7
CDR3aa: CASSLSGVLGSEQYF

v_gene: TRBV7-9
j_gene: TRBJ2-4
CDR3aa: CASAPQGMGKNIQYF

v_gene: TRBV13
j_gene: -
CDR3aa: CASSAGGIDEQYF

v_gene: TRBV29-1
j_gene: TRBJ1-4
CDR3aa: CSARNTGGAEKLFF

v_gene: TRBV2
j_gene: TRBJ2-7
CDR3aa: CASSEAVGPTYEQYF

v_gene: TRBV4-3
j_gene: TRBJ2-2
CDR3aa: CASSQRPQGTDTGELFF

v_gene: TRBV20-1
j_gene: TRBJ1-2
CDR3aa: CSARGGEGYTF

v_gene: TRBV20-1
j_gene: TRBJ1-2
CDR3aa: CSGQEEYGYTF

v_gene: TRBV5-1
j_gene: TRBJ2-3
CDR3aa: CASSLAVADITDTQYF

v_gene: TRBV7-8
j_gene: TRBJ2-2
CDR3aa: CASSFRISGTGELFF

v_gene: TRBV6-1
j_gene: TRBJ1-5
CDR3aa: CASSPIRQYNQPQHF

v_gene: TRBV19
j_gene: TRBJ2-7
CDR3aa: CASKTDLRGEQYF

v_gene: TRBV29-1
j_gene: TRBJ1-2
CDR3aa: CSVGGQNYGYTF

v_gene: TRBV7-9
j_gene: TRBJ2-7
CDR3aa: CASSLQAVNPEQYF

v_gene: TRBV19
j_gene: TRBJ1-4
CDR3aa: CATTDFNEKLFF

v_gene: TRBV7-9
j_gene: TRBJ1-5
CDR3aa: CASSGGGFGQPQHF

v_gene: TRBV9
j_gene: TRBJ2-1
CDR3aa: CASSVGGTSGSGNEQFF

v_gene: TRBV5-3
j_gene: TRBJ2-1
CDR3aa: CARRRRLGDPTYNEQFF

v_gene: TRBV11-3
j_gene: TRBJ2-1
CDR3aa: CASSLDGGVDEQFF

v_gene: TRBV7-8
j_gene: TRBJ2-7
CDR3aa: CASSLAGGSYEQYF

v_gene: TRBV19
j_gene: TRBJ1-2
CDR3aa: CASTRGRQGAGGYTF

v_gene: TRBV9
j_gene: TRBJ2-6
CDR3aa: CASSVAGSGANVLTF

v_gene: TRBV27
j_gene: TRBJ1-5
CDR3aa: CASIQKWTVGNQPQHF

v_gene: TRBV6-1
j_gene: TRBJ1-4
CDR3aa: CASTGTVSTNEKLFF

v_gene: TRBV28
j_gene: TRBJ2-7
CDR3aa: CASSTLKPYEQYF

v_gene: TRBV6-1
j_gene: TRBJ2-7
CDR3aa: CASSEEAGGPYEQYF

v_gene: TRBV19
j_gene: TRBJ2-7
CDR3aa: CASSTGLAGGAEQYF

v_gene: TRBV5-1
j_gene: TRBJ1-2
CDR3aa: CASSRDRQYGYTF

v_gene: TRBV28
j_gene: TRBJ1-4
CDR3aa: CASSLLAEENEKLFF

v_gene: TRBV11-3
j_gene: TRBJ1-1
CDR3aa: CASSPRGGGPEAFF

v_gene: TRBV5-6
j_gene: TRBJ2-7
CDR3aa: CASSITGSDEQYF

v_gene: TRBV4-1
j_gene: TRBJ1-1
CDR3aa: CASSQEAGTEAFF

v_gene: TRBV5-1
j_gene: TRBJ2-7
CDR3aa: CASSLRDRALEQYF

v_gene: TRBV6-1
j_gene: TRBJ1-4
CDR3aa: CASSGGPNEKLFF

v_gene: TRBV5-6
j_gene: TRBJ2-7
CDR3aa: CASSHEGTGDEAGAIVQYF

v_gene: TRBV9
j_gene: TRBJ2-6
CDR3aa: CASSYTTGALSGANVLTF

v_gene: TRBV4-1
j_gene: TRBJ1-2
CDR3aa: CASSQIGDEKDGYTF

v_gene: TRBV18
j_gene: TRBJ2-7
CDR3aa: CATVQDRASYEQYF

v_gene: TRBV7-2
j_gene: TRBJ2-7
CDR3aa: CASSSSGTGLGTGPYEQYF

v_gene: TRBV10-1
j_gene: TRBJ2-1
CDR3aa: CASSENPGEQFF

v_gene: TRBV19
j_gene: TRBJ1-2
CDR3aa: CASLGIWGGYGYTF

v_gene: TRBV19
j_gene: TRBJ1-1
CDR3aa: CASSIDRFLNTEAFF

v_gene: TRBV5-1
j_gene: TRBJ2-5
CDR3aa: CASSLQGQQETQYF